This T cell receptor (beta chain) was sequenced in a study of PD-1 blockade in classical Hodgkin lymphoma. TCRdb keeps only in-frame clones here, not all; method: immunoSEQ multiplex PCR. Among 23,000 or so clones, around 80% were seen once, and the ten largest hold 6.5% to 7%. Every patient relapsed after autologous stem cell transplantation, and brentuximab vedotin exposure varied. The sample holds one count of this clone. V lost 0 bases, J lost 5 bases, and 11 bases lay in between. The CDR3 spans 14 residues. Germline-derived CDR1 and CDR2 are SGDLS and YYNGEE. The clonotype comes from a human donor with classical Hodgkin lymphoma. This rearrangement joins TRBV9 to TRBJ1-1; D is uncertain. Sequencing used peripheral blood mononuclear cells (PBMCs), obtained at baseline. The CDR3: CASSVATRSTEAFF. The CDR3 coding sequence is TGTGCCAGCAGCGTAGCTACGAGGTCTACTGAAGCTTTCTTT.